This T cell receptor beta chain was captured by sequencing in a study of blood T cell repertoires in COVID-19. The wider study: From the United States, Italy and Spain came samples of acute and convalescent COVID-19.

Study members were between about 18 and 100 years old and lived in fewer than 30 US regions. Cohorts were determined from participant-reported clinical history. In the source study's methods: The authors estimated nucleated cell counts from reference gene primer amplification. Here immunoSEQ multiplex PCR was the method, and the copy in TCRdb shows in-frame clones only, minus some. V, J and clone size reflect that table, while D and trimming were determined from the DNA. The profile shows 300,000 or so clones, 80% to 90% of them singletons. The CDR3 is 15 residues long. The germline CDR1 and CDR2 sequences are SGDLS and YYNGEE. Trimming cost V 0 bases and J 3 bases, with 13 bases left between them.

The sequenced sample consisted of PBMCs or T cells enriched from blood (not recorded which). This chain connects TRBV9 to TRBJ2-7; D is uncertain. The receptor's source is a middle-aged woman with acute COVID-19. The CDR3 reads CASSVGSSQNYEQYF. The CDR3 DNA is TGTGCCAGCAGCGTAGGTAGCTCCCAGAACTACGAGCAGTACTTC.